The 10 T cell receptor beta chains reported below all come from one sample, sequenced in a study of blood T cell repertoires in COVID-19. Data came from immunoSEQ multiplex PCR; TCRdb stores just in-frame clones and leaves some out. The sample consists of more than 95,000 clones, 75% to 95% of them appearing once. The sequenced material came from peripheral blood. Receptors were obtained from a human donor with active COVID-19. The donor label of this sample is uncertain.

The chain joins TRBV5-1 to TRBJ1-3; TRBD1 matches 9 bases. This CDR3 spans 15 amino acids. CDR1 and CDR2 from the germline V gene are SGHRS and YFSETQ. The V segment lost 4 bases and the J segment 4 bases; nucleotides outside the gene matches: 6. CDR3 in amino acids: CASSLGTGKGNTIYF. The CDR3, as DNA: TGCGCCAGCAGCCTCGGGACAGGGAAAGGAAACACCATATATTTT.

This clone was observed once. The chain combines TRBV28 with TRBJ2-7; TRBD1 is a possible D gene (5 bases). The CDR3 has 14 amino acids. Germline assignment: CDR1 MDHEN and CDR2 SYDVKM. V was pared by 6 bases and J by 2 bases, with 14 bases between. CDR3 DNA sequence: TGTGCCAGCAGCTTCGACAGCCGGCCCTACGAGCAGTACTTC. Its translation: CASSFDSRPYEQYF.

The chain has TRBV7-3 and TRBJ1-2; maybe TRBD1 (5 bases). The CDR3 covers 15 residues. Looked up from germline, CDR1 is SGHTA and CDR2 is FQGTGA. V shed 2 bases and J shed 3 bases, with 13 bases lying between them. The CDR3 loop reads CASSLGRVTDYGYTF. In DNA form, the CDR3 reads TGTGCCAGCAGCTTAGGGAGGGTGACAGACTATGGCTACACCTTC.

V usage is TRBV4-1 and J usage is TRBJ2-7; 7 bases match TRBD1. The germline V gene has CDR1 MGHRA and CDR2 YSYEKL. The CDR3 covers 16 residues. J gave up 0 bases and V 4 bases, and 9 bases lay outside the gene matches. The CDR3 sequence is CASSPLGQGVSYEQYF. The CDR3 DNA sequence: TGCGCCAGCAGCCCGTTGGGGCAGGGGGTCTCCTACGAGCAGTACTTC.

This clone has only one observation. CDR3 coding DNA: TGTGCCAGCTCACCACCGACAGAGAAGTATGGCTACACCTTC. It translates to CASSPPTEKYGYTF. The genes are TRBV18 and TRBJ1-2; possibly TRBD1 for D (5 bases). The CDR3 has 14 amino acids. Between the trimmed V and J ends, which lost 0 bases and 5 bases, there was a span of 10 bases. The V gene's germline CDR1 is KGHSH and CDR2 LQKENI.

J is TRBJ2-2 and V is TRBV6-6, with D possibly TRBD2 on 6 matching bases. This CDR3 contains 13 residues. V dropped 10 bases and J dropped 5 bases, with 14 bases sitting between them. Per germline, CDR1 MNHNY and CDR2 SVGAGI (reference sequence). CDR3 sequence reads: CATGGRGTGELFF. The CDR3 DNA sequence: TGTGCCACCGGAGGGAGAGGAACCGGGGAGCTGTTTTTT.

This rearrangement joins TRBV19 to TRBJ1-5; D unclear. This CDR3 contains 15 residues. Per the germline V gene, CDR1 is LNHDA and CDR2 is SQIVND (reference sequence). Trimming cost V 10 bases and J 0 bases, with 16 bases left between them. The CDR3 nucleotides read TGTGCCACCCTTGAGGTTATAGGTAGCAATCAGCCCCAGCATTTT. Protein sequence: CATLEVIGSNQPQHF.

The chain is built from TRBV6-6 and TRBJ1-5, with D possibly TRBD1 on 6 matching bases. The V gene's germline CDR1 is MNHNY and CDR2 SVGAGI (reference sequence). V shed 5 bases and J shed 0 bases, with 23 bases lying between them. The CDR3 covers 19 residues. CDR3 in amino acids: CASSHLVGGAGSSNQPQHF. As DNA, the CDR3 is TGTGCCAGCAGTCACCTCGTCGGGGGGGCCGGGTCTAGCAATCAGCCCCAGCATTTT.

This chain's CDR3 is CASSFPGETQYF. DNA for the CDR3: TGTGCCAGCAGCTTCCCGGGGGAGACCCAGTACTTC. The rearrangement joins TRBV7-3 to TRBJ2-5; D might be TRBD2 (5 bases). Trimming shortened V by 3 bases and J by 5 bases, and 7 bases separated the two germline ends. The CDR3 totals 12 residues. CDR1 and CDR2 from the germline V gene are SGHTA and FQGTGA.

V usage is TRBV7-2 and J usage is TRBJ1-1, with 9 positions matching TRBD1. V gave up 5 bases and J gave up 4 bases; unmatched junction bases: 5. The length of the CDR3 is 14 residues. Germline CDR1 SGHTA, CDR2 FQGNSA. For the CDR3, the DNA is TGTGCCAGCAGCCGGGACAGGGCGAGCACTGAAGCTTTCTTT. Translated, it gives CASSRDRASTEAFF.